Listed below are T cell receptor beta chains from one sample, sequenced in a study of blood T cell repertoires in COVID-19. Sequencing used immunoSEQ multiplex PCR; TCRdb keeps in-frame clones, though not all of them. Among some 300,000 clones, nearly 90% were seen once, and the ten largest hold 3.5% to 4.5%. The sequencing sample was made of PBMCs or T cells enriched from blood (not recorded which). These receptor sequences come from a woman aged 18-29 years with acute COVID-19. Each CDR3 is given with its conserved first and last residue. A D gene is named only where the DNA matches it firmly. Clone size appears in some rows only: once, few, many, or a class for an expanded clone.

V gene	clone size	D gene	CDR3 length	J gene	CDR3 DNA	CDR3 protein
TRBV28	NA	NA	13	TRBJ1-4	TGTGCCAGCACCAGGGACTTTAATGAAAAACTGTTTTTT	CASTRDFNEKLFF
TRBV11-3	NA	TRBD2	15	TRBJ2-1	TGTGCCAGCAGTCATATGGCGGGAGCTTACAATGAGCAGTTCTTC	CASSHMAGAYNEQFF
TRBV7-3	NA	NA	18	TRBJ1-3	TGTGCCAGCAGCCTGGGACACCCGGGGGGGCTCTCTGGAAACACCATATATTTT	CASSLGHPGGLSGNTIYF
TRBV28	few	TRBD2	17	TRBJ2-1	TGTGCCAGCAGGACCCCGACTAGCGGGAGGGCCTACAATGAGCAGTTCTTC	CASRTPTSGRAYNEQFF
TRBV30	NA	NA	12	TRBJ1-2	TGTGCCTGGGAAGGGGATACCTATGGCTACACCTTC	CAWEGDTYGYTF
TRBV5-1	few	NA	14	TRBJ2-3	TGCGCCAGCAGCTCCCAGGGGATCACAGATACGCAGTATTTT	CASSSQGITDTQYF
TRBV18	NA	NA	14	TRBJ2-7	TGTGCCAGCTCACCACTAGGGAGAAATGACGAGCAGTACTTC	CASSPLGRNDEQYF
TRBV3-1/TRBV3-2	NA	NA	14	TRBJ2-7	TGTGCCAGCAGCCAAATTCTAGAGATGAGCGAGCAGTACTTC	CASSQILEMSEQYF
TRBV18	NA	NA	16	TRBJ2-3	TGTGCCAGCTCACCCCCCGTACAGGTCCACACAGATACGCAGTATTTT	CASSPPVQVHTDTQYF
TRBV2	once	NA	13	TRBJ1-5	TGTGCCAGCAGTGAAGCGGCCAATCAGCCCCAGCATTTT	CASSEAANQPQHF
TRBV24-1	NA	NA	15	TRBJ1-2	TGTGCCACCAGTGATTCCATAGGGGGGGCAGGTGGCTACACCTTC	CATSDSIGGAGGYTF
TRBV19	NA	TRBD2	14	TRBJ2-3	TGTGCCAGTACGAGACTAGCGGGATCAGATACGCAGTATTTT	CASTRLAGSDTQYF
TRBV23-1	NA	TRBD2	18	TRBJ2-1	TGCGCCAGCAGTCATCGTAGGACTAGCGGGAGCTTATACAATGAGCAGTTCTTC	CASSHRRTSGSLYNEQFF
TRBV5-1	NA	NA	17	TRBJ1-1	TGCGCCAGCAGCTTAGAAAGTAGGACAGAAATGAACACTGAAGCTTTCTTT	CASSLESRTEMNTEAFF
TRBV5-1	NA	NA	13	TRBJ1-1	TGCGCCAGCAGCTTGGAGAGAGGGACTGAAGCTTTCTTT	CASSLERGTEAFF
TRBV7-9	NA	NA	12	TRBJ1-1	TGTGCCAGCAGCCCCCCAGGGCTAGGGGCTTTCTTT	CASSPPGLGAFF
TRBV7-2	NA	TRBD1	15	TRBJ1-4	TGTGCCAGCAGCCTACAGGGGATACCTAATGAAAAACTGTTTTTT	CASSLQGIPNEKLFF
TRBV20-1	NA	NA	16	TRBJ1-6	TGCAGTGCTAGTCCCGGGACTCAGGTTTATAATTCACCCCTCCACTTT	CSASPGTQVYNSPLHF
TRBV5-8	NA	NA	14	TRBJ2-3	TGTGCCAGCAGCTCCGGGACTAGCACAGATACGCAGTATTTT	CASSSGTSTDTQYF